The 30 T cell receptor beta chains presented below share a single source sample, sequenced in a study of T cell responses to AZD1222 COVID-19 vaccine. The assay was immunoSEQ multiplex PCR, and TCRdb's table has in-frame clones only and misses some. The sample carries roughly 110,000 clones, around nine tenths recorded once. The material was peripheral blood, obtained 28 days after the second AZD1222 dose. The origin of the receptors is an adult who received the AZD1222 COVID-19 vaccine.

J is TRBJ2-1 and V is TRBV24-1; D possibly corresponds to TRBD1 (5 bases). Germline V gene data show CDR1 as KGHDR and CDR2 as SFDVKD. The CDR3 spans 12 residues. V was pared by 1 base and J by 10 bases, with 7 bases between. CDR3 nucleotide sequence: TGTGCCACCAGTGATTTAGGGGTCGAGCAGTTCTTC. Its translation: CATSDLGVEQFF.

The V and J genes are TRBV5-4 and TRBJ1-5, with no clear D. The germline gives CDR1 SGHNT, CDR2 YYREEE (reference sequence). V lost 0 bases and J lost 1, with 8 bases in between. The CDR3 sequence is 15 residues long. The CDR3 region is CASSLGGGSNQPQHF. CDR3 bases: TGTGCCAGCAGCTTGGGGGGAGGGAGCAATCAGCCCCAGCATTTT.

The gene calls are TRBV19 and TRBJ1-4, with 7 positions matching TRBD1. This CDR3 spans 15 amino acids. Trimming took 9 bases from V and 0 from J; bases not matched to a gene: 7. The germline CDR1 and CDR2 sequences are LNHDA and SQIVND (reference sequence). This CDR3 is CASRNQGATNEKLFF. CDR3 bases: TGTGCCAGCCGTAATCAGGGGGCAACTAATGAAAAACTGTTTTTT.

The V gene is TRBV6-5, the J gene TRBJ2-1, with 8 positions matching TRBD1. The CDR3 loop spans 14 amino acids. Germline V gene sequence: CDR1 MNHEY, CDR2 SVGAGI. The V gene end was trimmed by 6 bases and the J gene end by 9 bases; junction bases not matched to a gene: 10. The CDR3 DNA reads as TGTGCCAGCAGCCAGGACAGGGCAGCGGGTGAGCAGTTCTTC. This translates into CASSQDRAAGEQFF.

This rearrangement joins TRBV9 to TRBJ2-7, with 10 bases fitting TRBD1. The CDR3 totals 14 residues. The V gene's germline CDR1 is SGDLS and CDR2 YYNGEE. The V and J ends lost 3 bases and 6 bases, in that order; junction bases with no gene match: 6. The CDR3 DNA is TGTGCCAGCAGCGCAATCGGGGACAGGGGCGAGCAGTACTTC. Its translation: CASSAIGDRGEQYF.

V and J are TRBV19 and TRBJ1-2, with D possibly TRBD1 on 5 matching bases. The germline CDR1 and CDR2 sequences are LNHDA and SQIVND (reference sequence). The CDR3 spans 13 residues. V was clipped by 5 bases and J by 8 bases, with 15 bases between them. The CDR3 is CASSSTGSRGYTF. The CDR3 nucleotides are TGTGCCAGTAGTTCAACAGGCTCTCGCGGCTACACCTTC.

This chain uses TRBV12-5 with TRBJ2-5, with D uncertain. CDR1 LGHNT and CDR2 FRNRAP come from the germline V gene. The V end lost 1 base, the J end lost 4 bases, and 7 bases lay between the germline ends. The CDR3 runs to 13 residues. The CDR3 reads CASGLEVSETQYF. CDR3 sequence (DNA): TGTGCTAGTGGTTTGGAGGTTTCAGAGACCCAGTACTTC.

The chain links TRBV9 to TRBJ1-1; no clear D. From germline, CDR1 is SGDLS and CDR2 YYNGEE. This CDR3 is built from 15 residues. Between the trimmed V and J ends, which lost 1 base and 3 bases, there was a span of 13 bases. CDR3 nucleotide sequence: TGTGCCAGCAGCGTAACCGGGTCCCTCCACACTGAAGCTTTCTTT. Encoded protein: CASSVTGSLHTEAFF.

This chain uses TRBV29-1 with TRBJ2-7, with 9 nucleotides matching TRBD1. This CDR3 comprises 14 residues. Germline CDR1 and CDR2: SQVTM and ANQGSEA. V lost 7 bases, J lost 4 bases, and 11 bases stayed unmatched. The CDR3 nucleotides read TGCAGCGCAAAGGACAGGGGAGTGGAGTACGAGCAGTACTTC. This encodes CSAKDRGVEYEQYF.

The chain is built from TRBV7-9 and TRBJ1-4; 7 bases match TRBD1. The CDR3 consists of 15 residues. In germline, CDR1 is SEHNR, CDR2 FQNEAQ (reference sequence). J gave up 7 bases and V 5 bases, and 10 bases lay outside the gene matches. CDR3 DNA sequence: TGTGCCAGCAGCGTGATGGAGACAGGGAGTGAAAAACTGTTTTTT. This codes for CASSVMETGSEKLFF.

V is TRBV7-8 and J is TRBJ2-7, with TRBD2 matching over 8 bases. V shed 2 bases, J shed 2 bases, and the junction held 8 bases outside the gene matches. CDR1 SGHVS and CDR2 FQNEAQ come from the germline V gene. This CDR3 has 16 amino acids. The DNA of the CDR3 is TGTGCCAGCAGCTTATATAGTTCGGGGGGGGCCTACGAGCAGTACTTC. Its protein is CASSLYSSGGAYEQYF.

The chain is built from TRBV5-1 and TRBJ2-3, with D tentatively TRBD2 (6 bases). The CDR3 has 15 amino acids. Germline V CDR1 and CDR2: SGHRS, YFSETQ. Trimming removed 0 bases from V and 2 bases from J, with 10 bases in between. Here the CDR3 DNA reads TGCGCCAGCAGCTTGGAGAGGGGACTCACAGATACGCAGTATTTT. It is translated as CASSLERGLTDTQYF.

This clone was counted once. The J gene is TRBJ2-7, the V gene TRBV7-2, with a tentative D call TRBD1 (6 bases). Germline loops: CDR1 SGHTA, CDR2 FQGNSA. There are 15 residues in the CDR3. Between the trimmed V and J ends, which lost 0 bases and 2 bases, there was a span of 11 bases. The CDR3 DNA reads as TGTGCCAGCAGCTTAGCGGGGGCAGGAGCCTACGAGCAGTACTTC. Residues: CASSLAGAGAYEQYF.

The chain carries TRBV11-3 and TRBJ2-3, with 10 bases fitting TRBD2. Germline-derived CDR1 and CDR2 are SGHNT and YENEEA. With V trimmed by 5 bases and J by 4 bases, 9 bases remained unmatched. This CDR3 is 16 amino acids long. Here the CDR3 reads CASSRGSGGSADTQYF. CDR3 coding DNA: TGTGCCAGCAGCCGGGGTAGCGGGGGGTCAGCAGATACGCAGTATTTT. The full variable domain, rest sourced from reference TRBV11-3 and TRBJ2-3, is EAGVVQSPRYKIIEKKQPVAFWCNPISGHNTLYWYLQNLGQGPELLIRYENEEAVDDSQLPKDRFSAERLKGVDSTLKIQPAELGDSAVYLCASSRGSGGSADTQYFGPGTRLTVL.

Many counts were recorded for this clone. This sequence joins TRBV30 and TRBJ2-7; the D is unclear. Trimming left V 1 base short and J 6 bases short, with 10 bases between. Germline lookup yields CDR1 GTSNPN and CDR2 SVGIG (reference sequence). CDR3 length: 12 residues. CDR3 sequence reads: CAWSAGRAEQYF. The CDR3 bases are TGTGCCTGGAGTGCCGGCCGAGCCGAGCAGTACTTC.

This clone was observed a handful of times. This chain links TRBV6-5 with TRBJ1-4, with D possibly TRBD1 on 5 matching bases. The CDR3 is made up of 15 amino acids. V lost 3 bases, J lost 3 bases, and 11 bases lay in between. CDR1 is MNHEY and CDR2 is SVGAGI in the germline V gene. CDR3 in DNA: TGTGCCAGCAGTTATGATGGGACTCCTAATGAAAAACTGTTTTTT. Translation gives CASSYDGTPNEKLFF.

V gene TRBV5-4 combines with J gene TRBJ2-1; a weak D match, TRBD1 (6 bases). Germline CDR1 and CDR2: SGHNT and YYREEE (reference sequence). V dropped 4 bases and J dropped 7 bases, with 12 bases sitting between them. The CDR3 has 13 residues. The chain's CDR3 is CASSENRVNEQFF. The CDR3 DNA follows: TGTGCCAGCAGCGAAAACAGGGTTAATGAGCAGTTCTTC.

The CDR3 DNA reads TGTGCCAGCAGCTTTGGCCGGTCAGATACGCAGTATTTT. As protein: CASSFGRSDTQYF. The chain has TRBV7-2 and TRBJ2-3; no clear D gene. The CDR3 is made up of 13 amino acids. V was cut by 3 bases and J by 4 bases, with 8 bases left in between. Germline V gene data show CDR1 as SGHTA and CDR2 as FQGNSA. The variable domain in full, with the rest retrieved from reference TRBV7-2 and TRBJ2-3, is GAGVSQSPSNKVTEKGKDVELRCDPISGHTALYWYRQSLGQGLEFLIYFQGNSAPDKSGLPSDRFSAERTGGSVSTLTIQRTQQEDSAVYLCASSFGRSDTQYFGPGTRLTVL.

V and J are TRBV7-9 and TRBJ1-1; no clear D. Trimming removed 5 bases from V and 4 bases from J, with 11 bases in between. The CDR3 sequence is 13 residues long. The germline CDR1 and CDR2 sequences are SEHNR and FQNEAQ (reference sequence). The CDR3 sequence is CASSPEARTEAFF. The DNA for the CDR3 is TGTGCCAGCAGCCCCGAGGCCCGCACTGAAGCTTTCTTT.

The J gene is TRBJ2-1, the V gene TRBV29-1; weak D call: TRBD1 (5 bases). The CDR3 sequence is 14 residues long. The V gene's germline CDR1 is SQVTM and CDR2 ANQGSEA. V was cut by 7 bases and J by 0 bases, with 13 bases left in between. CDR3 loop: CSAYRYSSYNEQFF. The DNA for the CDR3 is TGCAGCGCGTACAGGTACAGCTCCTACAATGAGCAGTTCTTC.

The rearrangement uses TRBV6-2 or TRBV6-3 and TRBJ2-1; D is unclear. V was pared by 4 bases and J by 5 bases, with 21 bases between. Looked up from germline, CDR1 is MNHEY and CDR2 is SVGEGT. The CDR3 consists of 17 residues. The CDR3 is CASSFQFDRVDHNEQFF. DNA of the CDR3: TGTGCCAGCAGTTTCCAGTTCGACCGGGTGGACCACAATGAGCAGTTCTTC.

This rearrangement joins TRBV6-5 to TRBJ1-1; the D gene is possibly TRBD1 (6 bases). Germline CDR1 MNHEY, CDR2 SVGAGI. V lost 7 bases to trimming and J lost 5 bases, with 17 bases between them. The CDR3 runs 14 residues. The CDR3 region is CASTKTGHWTEAFF. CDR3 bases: TGTGCCAGCACGAAAACAGGGCATTGGACTGAAGCTTTCTTT.

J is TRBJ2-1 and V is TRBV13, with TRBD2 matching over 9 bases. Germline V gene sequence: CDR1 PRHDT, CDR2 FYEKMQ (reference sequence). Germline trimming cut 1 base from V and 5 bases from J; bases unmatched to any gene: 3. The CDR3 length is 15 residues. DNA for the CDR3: TGTGCCAGCAGCTTAGATCTAGCGGGGAACAATGAGCAGTTCTTC. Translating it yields CASSLDLAGNNEQFF.

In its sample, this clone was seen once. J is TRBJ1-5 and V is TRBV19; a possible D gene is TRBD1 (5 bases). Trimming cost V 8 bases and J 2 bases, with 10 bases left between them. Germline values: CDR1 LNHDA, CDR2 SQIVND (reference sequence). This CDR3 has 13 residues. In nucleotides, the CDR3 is TGTGCCAGTTCGGGAGGGGGCAATCAGCCCCAGCATTTT. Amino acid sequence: CASSGGGNQPQHF.

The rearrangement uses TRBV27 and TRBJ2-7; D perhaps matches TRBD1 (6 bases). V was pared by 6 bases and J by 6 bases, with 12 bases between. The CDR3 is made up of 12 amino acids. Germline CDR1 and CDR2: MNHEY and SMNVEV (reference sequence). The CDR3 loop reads CASSFDRTEQYF. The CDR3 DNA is TGTGCCAGCAGCTTTGACAGGACCGAGCAGTACTTC.

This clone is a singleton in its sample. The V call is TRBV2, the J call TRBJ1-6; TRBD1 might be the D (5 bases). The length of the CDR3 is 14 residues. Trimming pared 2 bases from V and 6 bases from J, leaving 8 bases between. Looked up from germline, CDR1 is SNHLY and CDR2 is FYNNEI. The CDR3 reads CASSEWGSNSPLHF. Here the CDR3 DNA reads TGTGCCAGCAGTGAATGGGGGTCTAATTCACCCCTCCACTTT. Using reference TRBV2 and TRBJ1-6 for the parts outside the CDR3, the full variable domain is EPEVTQTPSHQVTQMGQEVILRCVPISNHLYFYWYRQILGQKVEFLVSFYNNEISEKSEIFDDQFSVERPDGSNFTLKIRSTKLEDSAMYFCASSEWGSNSPLHFGNGTRLTVT.

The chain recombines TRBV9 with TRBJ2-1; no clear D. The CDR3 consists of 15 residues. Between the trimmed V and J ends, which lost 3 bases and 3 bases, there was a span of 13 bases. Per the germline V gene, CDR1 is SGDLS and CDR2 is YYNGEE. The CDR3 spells CASSALGSSYNEQFF. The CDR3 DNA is TGTGCCAGCAGCGCACTCGGGTCAAGCTACAATGAGCAGTTCTTC.

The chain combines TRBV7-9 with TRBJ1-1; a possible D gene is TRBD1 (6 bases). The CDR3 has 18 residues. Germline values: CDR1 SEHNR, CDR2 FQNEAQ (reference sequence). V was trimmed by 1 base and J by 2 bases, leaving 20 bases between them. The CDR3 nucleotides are TGTGCCAGCAGCTTAGATCAGCCGTGGCAGGGGAGTAACACTGAAGCTTTCTTT. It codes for CASSLDQPWQGSNTEAFF.

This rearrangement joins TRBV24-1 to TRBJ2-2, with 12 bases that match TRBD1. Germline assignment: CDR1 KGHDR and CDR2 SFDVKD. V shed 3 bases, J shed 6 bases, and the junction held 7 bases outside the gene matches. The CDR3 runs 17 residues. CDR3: CATSDQPGQGAAGELFF. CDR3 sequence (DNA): TGTGCCACCAGTGATCAACCGGGACAGGGGGCAGCCGGGGAGCTGTTTTTT.

CDR3: CASTYQNTEAFF. CDR3 bases: TGTGCCAGCACTTACCAGAACACTGAAGCTTTCTTT. The chain joins TRBV12-3 or TRBV12-4 to TRBJ1-1, with D uncertain. The germline V and J ends were trimmed by 7 bases and 1 base, with 7 bases remaining between them. The CDR3 is 12 amino acids.